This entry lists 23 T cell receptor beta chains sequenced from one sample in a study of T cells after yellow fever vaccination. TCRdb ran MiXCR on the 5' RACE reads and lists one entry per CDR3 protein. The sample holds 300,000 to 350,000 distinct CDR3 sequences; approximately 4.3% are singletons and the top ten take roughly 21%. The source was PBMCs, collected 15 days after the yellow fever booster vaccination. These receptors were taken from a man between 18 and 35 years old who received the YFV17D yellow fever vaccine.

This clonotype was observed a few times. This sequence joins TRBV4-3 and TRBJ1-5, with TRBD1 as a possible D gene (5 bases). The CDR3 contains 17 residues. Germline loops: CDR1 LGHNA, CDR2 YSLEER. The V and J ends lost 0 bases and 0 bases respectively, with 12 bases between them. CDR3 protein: CASSQDARGGSNQPQHF. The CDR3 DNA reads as TGCGCCAGCAGCCAAGACGCGCGGGGGGGTAGCAATCAGCCCCAGCATTTT.

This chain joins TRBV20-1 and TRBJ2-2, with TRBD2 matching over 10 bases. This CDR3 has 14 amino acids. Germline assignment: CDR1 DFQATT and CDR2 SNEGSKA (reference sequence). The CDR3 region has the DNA TGCAGCCCCGGACTAGCGGCGAACACCGGGGAGCTGTTTTTT. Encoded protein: CSPGLAANTGELFF.

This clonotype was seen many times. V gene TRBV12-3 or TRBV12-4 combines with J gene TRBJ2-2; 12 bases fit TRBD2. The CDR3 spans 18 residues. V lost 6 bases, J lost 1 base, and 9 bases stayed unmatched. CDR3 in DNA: TGTGCCAGCAGCCCCCGGACTAGCGGGGCTTTGAACACCGGGGAGCTGTTTTTT. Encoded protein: CASSPRTSGALNTGELFF.

The CDR3 region is CSGGLAGFTDTQYF. CDR3 nucleotides: TGCAGCGGCGGACTAGCGGGGTTCACAGATACGCAGTATTTT. This chain uses TRBV29-1 with TRBJ2-3; 12 nucleotides line up with TRBD2. Unmatched junction bases numbered 4, after V lost 7 bases and J lost 2 bases. The CDR3 extends over 14 amino acids. Germline V lookup: CDR1 SQVTM, CDR2 ANQGSEA.

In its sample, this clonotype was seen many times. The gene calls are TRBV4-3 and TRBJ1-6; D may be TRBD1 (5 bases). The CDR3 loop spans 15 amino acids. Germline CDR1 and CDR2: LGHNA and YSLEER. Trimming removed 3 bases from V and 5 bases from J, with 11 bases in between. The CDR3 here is CASSQGPGNNSPLHF. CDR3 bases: TGCGCCAGCAGCCAGGGACCAGGGAATAATTCACCCCTCCACTTT.

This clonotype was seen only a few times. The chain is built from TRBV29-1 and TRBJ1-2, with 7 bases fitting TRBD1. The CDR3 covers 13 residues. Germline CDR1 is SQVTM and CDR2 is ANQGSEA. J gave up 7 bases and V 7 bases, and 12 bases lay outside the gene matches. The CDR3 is CSADIDREAGYTF. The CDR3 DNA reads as TGCAGCGCTGATATCGACAGGGAGGCTGGCTACACCTTC.

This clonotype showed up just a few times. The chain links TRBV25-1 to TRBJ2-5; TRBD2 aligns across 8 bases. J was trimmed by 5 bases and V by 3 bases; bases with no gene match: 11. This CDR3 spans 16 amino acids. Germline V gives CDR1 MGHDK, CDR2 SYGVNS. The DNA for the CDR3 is TGTGCCAGCAGTGAGCTAGTCGGACTAGCAGGGGAGACCCAGTACTTC. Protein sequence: CASSELVGLAGETQYF.

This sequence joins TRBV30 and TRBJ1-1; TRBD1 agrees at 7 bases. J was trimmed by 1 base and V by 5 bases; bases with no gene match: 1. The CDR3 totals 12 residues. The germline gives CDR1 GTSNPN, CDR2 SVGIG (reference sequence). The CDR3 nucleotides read TGTGCCTGGGGACAGGCGAACACTGAAGCTTTCTTT. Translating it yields CAWGQANTEAFF. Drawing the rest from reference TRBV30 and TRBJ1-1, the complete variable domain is SQTIHQWPATLVQPVGSPLSLECTVEGTSNPNLYWYRQAAGRGLQLLFYSVGIGQISSEVPQNLSASRPQDRQFILSSKKLLLSDSGFYLCAWGQANTEAFFGQGTRLTVV.

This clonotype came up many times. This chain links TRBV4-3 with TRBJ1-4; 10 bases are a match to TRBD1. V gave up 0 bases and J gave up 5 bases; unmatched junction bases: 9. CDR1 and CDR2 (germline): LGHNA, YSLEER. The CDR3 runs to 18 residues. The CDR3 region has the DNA TGCGCCAGCAGCCAAGAAGCTACCTGGACAGGGGGAAATGAAAAACTGTTTTTT. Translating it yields CASSQEATWTGGNEKLFF.

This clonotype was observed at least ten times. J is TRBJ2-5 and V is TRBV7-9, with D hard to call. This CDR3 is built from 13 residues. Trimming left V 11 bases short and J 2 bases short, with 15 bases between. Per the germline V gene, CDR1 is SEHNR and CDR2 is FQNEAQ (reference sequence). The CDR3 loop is CAGVVEDQETQYF. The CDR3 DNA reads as TGTGCCGGAGTCGTCGAGGATCAAGAGACCCAGTACTTC.

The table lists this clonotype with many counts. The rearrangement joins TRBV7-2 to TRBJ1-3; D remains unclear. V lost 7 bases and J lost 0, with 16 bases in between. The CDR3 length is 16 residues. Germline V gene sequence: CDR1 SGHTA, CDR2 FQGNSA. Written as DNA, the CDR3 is TGTGCCAGCACCCAAAGTTCTCTTCCCTCTGGAAACACCATATATTTT. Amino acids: CASTQSSLPSGNTIYF.

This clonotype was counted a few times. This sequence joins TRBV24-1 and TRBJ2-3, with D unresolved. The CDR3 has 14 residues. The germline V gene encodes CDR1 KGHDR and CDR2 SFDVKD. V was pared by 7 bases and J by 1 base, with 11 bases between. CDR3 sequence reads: CATSPSLGTDTQYF. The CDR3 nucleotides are TGTGCCACCAGCCCCTCTCTGGGCACAGATACGCAGTATTTT.

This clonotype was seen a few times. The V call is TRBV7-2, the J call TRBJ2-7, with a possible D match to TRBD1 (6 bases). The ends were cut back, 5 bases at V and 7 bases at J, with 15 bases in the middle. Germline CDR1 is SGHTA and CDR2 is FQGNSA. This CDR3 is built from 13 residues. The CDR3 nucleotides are TGTGCCAGCAGCCCGGGACACCCATTAGAGCAGTACTTC. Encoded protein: CASSPGHPLEQYF.

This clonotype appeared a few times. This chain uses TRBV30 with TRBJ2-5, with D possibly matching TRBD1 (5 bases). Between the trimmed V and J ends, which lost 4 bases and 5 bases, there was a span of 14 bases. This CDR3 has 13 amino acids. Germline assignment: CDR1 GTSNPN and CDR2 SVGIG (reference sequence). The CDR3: CAWKAGMIETQYF. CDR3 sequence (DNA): TGTGCCTGGAAGGCAGGGATGATCGAGACCCAGTACTTC.

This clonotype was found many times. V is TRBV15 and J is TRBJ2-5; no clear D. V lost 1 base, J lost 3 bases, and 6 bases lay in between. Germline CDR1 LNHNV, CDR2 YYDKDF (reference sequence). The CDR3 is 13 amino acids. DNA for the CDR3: TGTGCCACCAGCAGAGGGGATGAAGAGACCCAGTACTTC. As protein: CATSRGDEETQYF.

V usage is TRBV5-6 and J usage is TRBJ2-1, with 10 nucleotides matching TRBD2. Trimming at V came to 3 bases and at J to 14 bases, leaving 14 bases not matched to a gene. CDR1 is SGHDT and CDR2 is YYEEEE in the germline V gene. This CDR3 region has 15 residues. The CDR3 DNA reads TGTGCCAGCAGCTCCCCTAGCGGGGGAGGGTTAATGAAGTTCTTC. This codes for CASSSPSGGGLMKFF.

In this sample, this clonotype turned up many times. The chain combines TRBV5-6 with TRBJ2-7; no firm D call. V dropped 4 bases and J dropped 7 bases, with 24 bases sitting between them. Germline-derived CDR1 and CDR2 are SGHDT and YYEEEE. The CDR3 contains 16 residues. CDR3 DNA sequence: TGTGCCAGCAGCCATGGATGGGCAACAAGTTCCGTGGAGCAGTACGTC. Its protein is CASSHGWATSSVEQYV.

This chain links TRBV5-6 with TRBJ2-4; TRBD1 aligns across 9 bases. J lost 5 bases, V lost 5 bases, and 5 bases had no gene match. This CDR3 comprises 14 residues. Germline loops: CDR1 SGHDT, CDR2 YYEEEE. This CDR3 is CASRLRDRENIQYF. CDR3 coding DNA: TGTGCCAGCAGACTCCGGGACAGGGAAAACATTCAGTACTTC. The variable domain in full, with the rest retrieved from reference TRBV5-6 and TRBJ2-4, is DAGVTQSPTHLIKTRGQQVTLRCSPKSGHDTVSWYQQALGQGPQFIFQYYEEEERQRGNFPDRFSGHQFPNYSSELNVNALLLGDSALYLCASRLRDRENIQYFGAGTRLSVL.

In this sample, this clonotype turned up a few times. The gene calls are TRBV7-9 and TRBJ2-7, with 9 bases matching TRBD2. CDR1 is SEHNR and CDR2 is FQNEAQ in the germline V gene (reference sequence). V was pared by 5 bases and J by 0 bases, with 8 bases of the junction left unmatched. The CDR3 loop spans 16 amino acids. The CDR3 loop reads CASSVWGLASSYEQYF. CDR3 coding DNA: TGTGCCAGCAGCGTATGGGGACTAGCCAGCTCCTACGAGCAGTACTTC. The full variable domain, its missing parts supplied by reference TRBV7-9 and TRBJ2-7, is DTGVSQNPRHKITKRGQNVTFRCDPISEHNRLYWYRQTLGQGPEFLTYFQNEAQLEKSRLLSDRFSAERPKGSFSTLEIQRTEQGDSAMYLCASSVWGLASSYEQYFGPGTRLTVT.

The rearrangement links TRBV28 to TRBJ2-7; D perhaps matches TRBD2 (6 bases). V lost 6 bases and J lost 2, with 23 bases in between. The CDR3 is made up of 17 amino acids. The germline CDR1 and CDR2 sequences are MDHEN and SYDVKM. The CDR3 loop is CASSRGSWRGLPYEQYF. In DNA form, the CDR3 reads TGTGCCAGCAGCCGAGGGTCGTGGAGGGGTCTCCCCTACGAGCAGTACTTC.

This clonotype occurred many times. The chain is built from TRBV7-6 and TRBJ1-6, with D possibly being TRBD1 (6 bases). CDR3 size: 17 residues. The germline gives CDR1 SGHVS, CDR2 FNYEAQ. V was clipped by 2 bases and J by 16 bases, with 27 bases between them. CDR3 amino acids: CASSLLSQTGTLGLLHF. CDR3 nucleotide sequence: TGTGCCAGCAGCTTACTCTCCCAAACAGGGACCCTAGGACTTCTCCACTTT.

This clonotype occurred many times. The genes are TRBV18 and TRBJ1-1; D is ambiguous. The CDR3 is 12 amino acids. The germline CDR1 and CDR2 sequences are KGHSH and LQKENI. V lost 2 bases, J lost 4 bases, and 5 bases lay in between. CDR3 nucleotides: TGTGCCAGCTCACCAACAAGCACTGAAGCTTTCTTT. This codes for CASSPTSTEAFF.

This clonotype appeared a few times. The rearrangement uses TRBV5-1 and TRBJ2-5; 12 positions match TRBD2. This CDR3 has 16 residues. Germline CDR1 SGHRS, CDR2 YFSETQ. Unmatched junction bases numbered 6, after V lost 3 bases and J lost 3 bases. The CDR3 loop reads CASSSTPSGGEETQYF. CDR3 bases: TGCGCCAGCAGCTCAACCCCTAGCGGGGGGGAAGAGACCCAGTACTTC.